Described below is a single T cell receptor (beta chain) sequence and its context. Its target is unknown. This entry belongs to a study of T-cell reconstitution after alpha-beta-depleted transplantation in children. Study outcomes and limitations: Some patients owed their high day-60 TCRbeta diversity to surviving recipient T cells and thymic progenitors. Roughly two months post-transplant, alpha-beta T cells reportedly originated from several hundred graft clones that had expanded.

Germline V gene lookup returns CDR1 SGHNT and CDR2 YENEEA. The V end lost 5 bases, the J end lost 3 bases, and 12 bases lay between the germline ends. There are 14 residues in the CDR3. Using unique molecular identifiers, the investigators prepared the TCRbeta library. MiXCR was run by TCRdb on the PCR reads, yielding one entry per CDR3 protein. Of some 80,000 distinct CDR3 sequences in the sample, 15% to 20% were seen once. Sequenced here: PBMCs, mostly from graft donor cells, sampled 360 days after TCRalphabeta/CD19-depleted stem cell transplant. This rearrangement joins TRBV11-3 to TRBJ2-3; D possibly corresponds to TRBD2 (6 bases). This sequence originates from a male patient between 2 and 9 years old who had a stem cell transplant for acute lymphoblastic leukemia, so the T cells may come from the graft donor. CDR3 protein: CASSQPGATDTQYF. DNA of the CDR3: TGTGCCAGCAGCCAGCCGGGAGCTACAGATACGCAGTATTTT.